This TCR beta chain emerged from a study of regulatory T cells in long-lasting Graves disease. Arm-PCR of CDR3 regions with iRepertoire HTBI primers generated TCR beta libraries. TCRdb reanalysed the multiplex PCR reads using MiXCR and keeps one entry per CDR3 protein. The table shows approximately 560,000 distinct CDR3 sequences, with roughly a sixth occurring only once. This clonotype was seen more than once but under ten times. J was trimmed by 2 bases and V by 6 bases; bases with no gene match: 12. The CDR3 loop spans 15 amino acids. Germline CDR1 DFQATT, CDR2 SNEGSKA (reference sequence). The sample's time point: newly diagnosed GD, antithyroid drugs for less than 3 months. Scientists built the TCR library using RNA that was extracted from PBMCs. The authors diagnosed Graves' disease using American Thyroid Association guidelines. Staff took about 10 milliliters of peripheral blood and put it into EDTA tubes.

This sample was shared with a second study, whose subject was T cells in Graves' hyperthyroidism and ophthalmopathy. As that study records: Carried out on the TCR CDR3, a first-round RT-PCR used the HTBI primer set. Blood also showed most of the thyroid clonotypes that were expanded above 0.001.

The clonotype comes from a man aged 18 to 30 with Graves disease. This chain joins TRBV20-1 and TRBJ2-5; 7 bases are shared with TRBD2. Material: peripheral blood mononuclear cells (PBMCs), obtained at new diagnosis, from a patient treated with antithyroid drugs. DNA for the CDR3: TGCAGTGCCCCTAGGACTAGGGTGAAACAAGAGACCCAGTACTTC. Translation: CSAPRTRVKQETQYF.